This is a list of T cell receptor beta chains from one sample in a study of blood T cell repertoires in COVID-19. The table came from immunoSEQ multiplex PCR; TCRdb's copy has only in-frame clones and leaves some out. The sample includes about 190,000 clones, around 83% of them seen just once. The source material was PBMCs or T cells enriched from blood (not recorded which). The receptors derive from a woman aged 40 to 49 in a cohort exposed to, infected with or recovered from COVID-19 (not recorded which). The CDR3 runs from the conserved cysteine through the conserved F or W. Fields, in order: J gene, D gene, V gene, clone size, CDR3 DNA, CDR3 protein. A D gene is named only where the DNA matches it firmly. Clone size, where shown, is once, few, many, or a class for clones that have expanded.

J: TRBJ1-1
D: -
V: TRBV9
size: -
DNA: TGTGCCAGCAGCCCGCAGAGAGGGGGAACTGAAGCTTTCTTT
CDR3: CASSPQRGGTEAFF

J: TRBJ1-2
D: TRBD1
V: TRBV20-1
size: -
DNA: TGCAGTGCTGGGGACAGGAGTGGCTACACCTTC
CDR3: CSAGDRSGYTF

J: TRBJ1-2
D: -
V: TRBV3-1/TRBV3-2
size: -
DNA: TGTGCCAGCAGCCCCTTCCATGCCCTCAGTTATGGCTACACCTTC
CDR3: CASSPFHALSYGYTF

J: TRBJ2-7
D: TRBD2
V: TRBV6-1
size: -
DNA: TGTGCCAGCAGTGAGCCGGGACTAGCATACGAGCAGTACTTC
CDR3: CASSEPGLAYEQYF

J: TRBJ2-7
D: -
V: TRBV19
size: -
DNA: TGTGCCAGTAGTATAGTGGCGGCAAGCTCCTACGAGCAGTACTTC
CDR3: CASSIVAASSYEQYF

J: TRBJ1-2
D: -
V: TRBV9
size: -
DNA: TGTGCCAGCAGCCTGTCGGGCAGGGGCAACTATGGCTACACCTTC
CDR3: CASSLSGRGNYGYTF

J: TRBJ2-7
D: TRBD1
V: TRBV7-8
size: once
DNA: TGTGCCAGCAGCCTAGACAGGGGGTCCTACGAGCAGTACTTC
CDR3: CASSLDRGSYEQYF

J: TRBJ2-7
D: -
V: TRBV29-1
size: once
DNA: TGCAGCGTTGAGGGGGGTATCGGCTACGAGCAGTACTTC
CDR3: CSVEGGIGYEQYF

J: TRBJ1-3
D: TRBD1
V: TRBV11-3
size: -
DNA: TGTGCCAGCAGCTGGGACAGGCGAAACACCATATATTTT
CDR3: CASSWDRRNTIYF

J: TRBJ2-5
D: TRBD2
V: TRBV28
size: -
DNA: TGTGCCAGCACCCTCCGCCTAGCGGGGGAACAAGAGACCCAGTACTTC
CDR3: CASTLRLAGEQETQYF

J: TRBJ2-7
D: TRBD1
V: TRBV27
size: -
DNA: TGTGCCAGAAGTTTGCCGGCCGGGACAGTGATTTACGAGCAGTACTTC
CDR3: CARSLPAGTVIYEQYF

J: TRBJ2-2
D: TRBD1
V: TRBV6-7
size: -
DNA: TGTGCCAGCACTAACTCCGCTGTCCGCCGGGACAGGGAGTGCCACGGGGAGCTGTTTTTT
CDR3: CASTNSAVRRDRECHGELFF

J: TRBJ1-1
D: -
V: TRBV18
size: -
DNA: TGTGCCAGCTCACCACGAGGTGGGGGCGACACTGAAGCTTTCTTT
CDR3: CASSPRGGGDTEAFF

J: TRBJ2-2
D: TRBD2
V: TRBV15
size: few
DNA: TGTGCCACCAGTTACGACGGACTAGCGGGGAACACCGGGGAGCTGTTTTTT
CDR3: CATSYDGLAGNTGELFF

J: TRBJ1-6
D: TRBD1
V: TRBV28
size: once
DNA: TGTGCCAGCACGGACAGGCATAATTCACCCCTCCACTTT
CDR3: CASTDRHNSPLHF

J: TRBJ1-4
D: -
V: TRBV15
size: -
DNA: TGTGCCACCAGCAGTGGGAGCGGGGGAGCAACTAATGAAAAACTGTTTTTT
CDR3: CATSSGSGGATNEKLFF

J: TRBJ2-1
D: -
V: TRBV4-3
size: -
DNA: TGCGCCAGCAGCCAAGACGAGCGGGCCTACAATGAGCAGTTCTTC
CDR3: CASSQDERAYNEQFF

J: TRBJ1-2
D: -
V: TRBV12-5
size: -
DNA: TGTGCTAGTGGAACGTCCGGGTGGGGCTACACCTTC
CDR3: CASGTSGWGYTF